The clone carrying this TCR beta chain has only a few counts. The antigen is unknown. The record originates from a study of T cell responses to AZD1222 COVID-19 vaccine. Study results and limitations: Possibly, clonal diversity was underestimated; donors were largely white British and included more females. Seropositive AZD1222 recipients at baseline numbered only 5 to 7.

Profiling relied on immunoSEQ multiplex PCR, and the TCRdb table lists in-frame clones only, not all of them. The top ten clones hold around 1.5% of a sample with 95,000 to 150,000 clones, around 89% of them seen once. With 5 bases clipped from V and 3 bases from J, the junction kept 4 bases outside the gene matches. This CDR3 is built from 14 residues. The germline CDR1 and CDR2 sequences are SGHAT and FQNNGV. This clonotype originated in an adult in good health. The genes are TRBV11-2 and TRBJ2-7; 10 positions agree with TRBD2. The source material was peripheral blood, sampled on day 0 of AZD1222 vaccination. Here the CDR3 reads CASSITSGDYEQYF. The CDR3 DNA sequence: TGTGCCAGCAGCATTACTAGCGGGGACTACGAGCAGTACTTC.